The clone carrying this TCR beta chain was observed a handful of times. The sample belongs to a study of blood T cells in healthy people across ages. There are 14 residues in the CDR3. Germline V lookup: CDR1 SEHNR, CDR2 FQNEAQ (reference sequence). Trimming shortened V by 5 bases and J by 1 base, and 10 bases separated the two germline ends. Sample-barcoded 5' priming and a J-beta primer mix drove a second PCR of roughly 6 to 12 cycles. TCRdb fed the 5' RACE reads into MiXCR, producing one record per CDR3 protein. This sample carries 700,000 to 800,000 distinct CDR3 sequences, 40% to 45% of them seen once, and the ten largest clones take 20% to 25%.

This sequence joins TRBV7-9 and TRBJ2-3, with D uncertain. The clonotype was recovered from a woman aged 55-75 years in good health. Sequencing was performed on blood. CDR3 amino acids: CASSPAFGTDTQYF. In DNA form, the CDR3 reads TGTGCCAGCAGCCCAGCGTTTGGCACAGATACGCAGTATTTT.